These T cell receptor beta chains were read from a single sample in a study of Graves' ophthalmopathy and Graves' hyperthyroidism. TCRdb recomputed calls from the multiplex PCR reads with MiXCR, one row per CDR3 protein. There are hundreds of thousands of distinct CDR3 sequences in the sample; 22% occur only once, and around 6.5% lies in the top ten. Sequenced material: peripheral blood. All receptors derive from a woman aged 18-29 years with stable Graves' hyperthyroidism. Some clones in this sample may be carry-over from other donors' samples. Each CDR3 is given with its conserved first and last residue. Each record gives: J gene, D gene, clone size, V gene, CDR3 DNA, CDR3 protein. The D gene is left open where the match is weak. Part of the rows lack a size; the others show once, few, many or a class for expanded clones.

TRBJ1-5 TRBD1 - TRBV6-1 TGTGCCAGCAGTGGACACGATTCCGGGACAGATCAGCCCCAGCATTTT CASSGHDSGTDQPQHF
TRBJ1-1 - many TRBV7-3 TGTGCCAGCAGCTCACAGCGGGGCACTGAAGCTTTCTTT CASSSQRGTEAFF
TRBJ1-2 TRBD1 many TRBV29-1 TGCAGCGTTGAAGATAGGGACAGCAGGAACTATGGCTACACCTTC CSVEDRDSRNYGYTF
TRBJ2-2 TRBD1 many TRBV30 TGTGCCTTTAAGGGGGCGACAGGGGAGCTGTTTTTT CAFKGATGELFF
TRBJ2-2 - many TRBV7-2 TGTGCCAGCAGCCCATTCCGACCGGACACCGGGGAGCTGTTTTTT CASSPFRPDTGELFF
TRBJ2-2 TRBD2 - TRBV5-4 TGTGCCAGCAGCTTAAGGCGAGCGGGGACGGCGAACACCGGGGAGCTGTTTTTT CASSLRRAGTANTGELFF
TRBJ1-1 - - TRBV28 TGTGCCAGCGTTGGAGGTTTGAACACTGAAGCTTTCTTT CASVGGLNTEAFF
TRBJ2-7 - - TRBV6-5 TGTGCCAGCAGTTACTCTCGGGGAAGATTAGGCGAGCAGTACTTC CASSYSRGRLGEQYF
TRBJ1-1 TRBD1 many TRBV6-5 TGTGCCAGCAGTTACTTGTCAGGGGGCCCCACTGAAGCTTTCTTT CASSYLSGGPTEAFF
TRBJ1-6 - - TRBV6-1 TGTGCCAGCAGTGAAGCCGGGAGGATCTCACCCCTCCACTTT CASSEAGRISPLHF
TRBJ2-7 - many TRBV12-3/TRBV12-4 TGTGCCAGCAGTGCGGGACAGTCCAGCTCCTACGAGCAGTACTTC CASSAGQSSSYEQYF
TRBJ2-5 - many TRBV29-1 TGCAGCGTTGAAGGCGGCTCCCTGAGGCAAGAGACCCAGTACTTC CSVEGGSLRQETQYF
TRBJ2-7 TRBD1 many TRBV5-5 TGTGCCAGCAGCTTGTTAACGGACAGGGACGAGCAGTACTTC CASSLLTDRDEQYF
TRBJ2-6 - few TRBV20-1 TGCAGTGCTAGGCCCCCGGACAGCCGACCTAGCTCTGGGGCCAACGTCCTGACTTTC CSARPPDSRPSSGANVLTF
TRBJ1-2 - few TRBV3-1 TGTGCCAGCAGCCACCCCAGATTGTCATTTGGCTACACCTTC CASSHPRLSFGYTF
TRBJ2-5 TRBD2 many TRBV9 TGTGCCAGCAGCGTAGCAGGGTCTAGCGGGTCGGCGAGGGAGACCCAGTACTTC CASSVAGSSGSARETQYF
TRBJ1-2 - - TRBV5-1 TGCGCCAGCAGCTTGGCCGGGGGGGTCTATGGCTACACCTTC CASSLAGGVYGYTF
TRBJ1-5 TRBD1 few TRBV4-1 TGCGCCAGCAGCCTCGGACAGGACTACAATCAGCCCCAGCATTTT CASSLGQDYNQPQHF
TRBJ2-7 - many TRBV12-3/TRBV12-4 TGTGCCAGCAGTTTCGGGGTGGGGGCCTACGAGCAGTACTTC CASSFGVGAYEQYF
TRBJ1-1 - - TRBV20-1 TGCAGTGCTAGGAGGTTGGAGAACACTGAAGCTTTCTTT CSARRLENTEAFF